Below, 24 T cell receptor beta chains from the same sample are listed, as sequenced in a study of T cell responses to AZD1222 COVID-19 vaccine. The table came from immunoSEQ multiplex PCR; TCRdb's copy has only in-frame clones and leaves some out. The repertoire holds 100,000 to 150,000 clones, with roughly 88% as singletons. The sample in question was peripheral blood, obtained on day 0 of MenACWY control vaccination. The receptors here all came from an adult in good health.

This chain joins TRBV10-3 and TRBJ2-7, with TRBD1 matching 10 bases. This CDR3 comprises 13 residues. The V and J ends lost 7 bases and 6 bases, in that order; junction bases with no gene match: 6. The germline V gene encodes CDR1 ENHRY and CDR2 SYGVKD. CDR3 nucleotide sequence: TGTGCCATCACCGGGGACAGGGGAAGCGAGCAGTACTTC. It translates to CAITGDRGSEQYF.

The V call is TRBV5-1, the J call TRBJ1-6, with 9 bases that match TRBD1. The CDR3 runs 14 residues. V trimming: 4 bases; J trimming: 7 bases; junction bases outside the gene matches: 3. Germline V gives CDR1 SGHRS, CDR2 YFSETQ. CDR3: CASSTGGGNSPLHF. The DNA of the CDR3 is TGCGCCAGCAGCACAGGGGGCGGAAATTCACCCCTCCACTTT. The full variable domain, rest sourced from reference TRBV5-1 and TRBJ1-6, is KAGVTQTPRYLIKTRGQQVTLSCSPISGHRSVSWYQQTPGQGLQFLFEYFSETQRNKGNFPGRFSGRQFSNSRSEMNVSTLELGDSALYLCASSTGGGNSPLHFGNGTRLTVT.

This clone occurred once. V usage is TRBV11-1 and J usage is TRBJ2-3; D perhaps matches TRBD2 (5 bases). The V gene's germline CDR1 is SGHAT and CDR2 FQDESV (reference sequence). Trimming pared 6 bases from V and 5 bases from J, leaving 21 bases between. The CDR3 spans 16 residues. DNA of the CDR3: TGTGCCAGCAGGCCTGCCCAGCGGACGGTAGGAGATACGCAGTATTTT. Protein product: CASRPAQRTVGDTQYF. The full variable domain, rest sourced from reference TRBV11-1 and TRBJ2-3, is EAEVAQSPRYKITEKSQAVAFWCDPISGHATLYWYRQILGQGPELLVQFQDESVVDDSQLPKDRFSAERLKGVDSTLKIQPAELGDSAMYLCASRPAQRTVGDTQYFGPGTRLTVL.

The genes are TRBV25-1 and TRBJ2-4; unclear D gene. The germline V gene encodes CDR1 MGHDK and CDR2 SYGVNS. This CDR3 has 13 amino acids. V gave up 7 bases and J gave up 0 bases, with 7 bases separating them. CDR3: CASTAGAKNIQYF. The CDR3 DNA follows: TGTGCCAGCACAGCTGGAGCCAAAAACATTCAGTACTTC.

J is TRBJ1-2 and V is TRBV28, with no clear D. CDR3 length: 13 residues. The germline CDR1 and CDR2 sequences are MDHEN and SYDVKM. Trimming shortened V by 5 bases and J by 8 bases, and 15 bases separated the two germline ends. The CDR3 bases are TGTGCCAGCAGTCTAAACACCCTGGGGGGCTACACCTTC. This codes for CASSLNTLGGYTF.

The chain joins TRBV5-1 to TRBJ2-1; a weak D match, TRBD1 (7 bases). Germline V gene data show CDR1 as SGHRS and CDR2 as YFSETQ. V was clipped by 0 bases and J by 7 bases, with 14 bases between them. The CDR3 is 15 amino acids. The CDR3 is CASSLAAAGGNEQFF. For the CDR3, the DNA is TGCGCCAGCAGCTTGGCCGCGGCAGGGGGGAATGAGCAGTTCTTC.

The chain joins TRBV11-2 to TRBJ2-7; no reliable D call. The germline V and J ends were trimmed by 2 bases and 4 bases, with 6 bases remaining between them. From germline, CDR1 is SGHAT and CDR2 FQNNGV. This CDR3 region has 12 residues. The CDR3 here is CASSLLGYEQYF. CDR3 coding DNA: TGTGCCAGCAGCTTACTTGGATACGAGCAGTACTTC.

The chain is built from TRBV30 and TRBJ2-3; D gene uncertain. Trimming cost V 4 bases and J 4 bases, with 9 bases left between them. Germline V gives CDR1 GTSNPN, CDR2 SVGIG (reference sequence). This CDR3 has 12 residues. The CDR3 region has the DNA TGTGCCTGGAACAGATCCCCAGATACGCAGTATTTT. Protein product: CAWNRSPDTQYF.

CDR3 bases: TGTGCCTGGAGCGAGGGCAGGGCCTACGAGCAGTACTTC. Translation gives CAWSEGRAYEQYF. The genes are TRBV30 and TRBJ2-7; D possibly matches TRBD1 or TRBD2 (5 bases each). This CDR3 contains 13 residues. With 3 bases removed from V and 2 bases from J, the gap between germline ends came to 11 bases. Germline CDR1 is GTSNPN and CDR2 is SVGIG (reference sequence).

The chain is built from TRBV2 and TRBJ2-7; TRBD1 matches 7 bases. The junction had 13 bases not matched to a gene; V was cut back by 7 bases and J by 4 bases. The CDR3 covers 15 residues. Germline assignment: CDR1 SNHLY and CDR2 FYNNEI. CDR3 amino acids: CASTPLRDSRYEQYF. The CDR3 coding sequence is TGTGCCAGCACTCCACTCCGGGACAGTCGATACGAGCAGTACTTC.

As to this clone: At one end the junction does not follow the germline gene, possibly because of a read error. V usage is TRBV29-1 and J usage is TRBJ1-1; D possibly corresponds to TRBD1 (5 bases). The CDR3 length is 14 residues. Per the germline V gene, CDR1 is SQVTM and CDR2 is ANQGSEA. CDR3: CSVVEGSPNSEAFF. The CDR3 bases are TGCAGCGTTGTCGAGGGGAGCCCGAACTCTGAAGCTTTCTTT. Full variable domain (rest looked up from reference TRBV29-1 and TRBJ1-1): SAVISQKPSRDICQRGTSLTIQCQVDSQVTMMFWYRQQPGQSLTLIATANQGSEATYESGFVIDKFPISRPNLTFSTLTVSNMSPEDSSIYLCSVVEGSPNSEAFFGQGTRLTVV.

The chain is built from TRBV30 and TRBJ2-7; 9 nucleotides line up with TRBD1. The CDR3 runs to 14 residues. Per germline, CDR1 GTSNPN and CDR2 SVGIG (reference sequence). The ends lost 5 bases at V and 7 bases at J; junction bases unmatched: 12. The CDR3 protein is CAWGRGQGRGEQYF. Written as DNA, the CDR3 is TGTGCCTGGGGCAGGGGACAGGGTCGAGGGGAGCAGTACTTC. Full variable domain (outside the CDR3, taken from reference TRBV30 and TRBJ2-7): SQTIHQWPATLVQPVGSPLSLECTVEGTSNPNLYWYRQAAGRGLQLLFYSVGIGQISSEVPQNLSASRPQDRQFILSSKKLLLSDSGFYLCAWGRGQGRGEQYFGPGTRLTVT.

The chain uses TRBV7-9 and TRBJ2-7; a possible D gene is TRBD1 (6 bases). The CDR3 consists of 16 residues. Per the germline V gene, CDR1 is SEHNR and CDR2 is FQNEAQ (reference sequence). V was pared by 5 bases and J by 3 bases, with 20 bases between. CDR3 in amino acids: CASSLFPRGRYYEQYF. In DNA form, the CDR3 reads TGTGCCAGCAGCCTATTCCCCAGGGGACGGTACTACGAGCAGTACTTC.

The rearrangement joins TRBV5-3 to TRBJ2-1; D call uncertain. TRBV5-3 is designated an ORF whose function remains uncertain. With 0 bases removed from V and 5 bases from J, the gap between germline ends came to 9 bases. The CDR3 runs to 14 residues. CDR3: CARSLEGTHNEQFF. In nucleotides, the CDR3 is TGTGCCAGAAGCTTGGAGGGTACCCACAATGAGCAGTTCTTC.

The chain uses TRBV30 and TRBJ2-1, with D possibly matching TRBD1 (6 bases). CDR1 is GTSNPN, CDR2 SVGIG, per germline (reference sequence). Trimming took 3 bases from V and 4 from J, leaving 13 bases between them. This CDR3 has 14 residues. The CDR3 loop is CAWSIHRVYNEQFF. The CDR3 region has the DNA TGTGCCTGGAGCATCCACAGGGTTTACAATGAGCAGTTCTTC.

The chain employs TRBV28 and TRBJ2-7; D not certain. The ends were cut back, 5 bases at V and 3 bases at J, with 8 bases in the middle. Germline V gene sequence: CDR1 MDHEN, CDR2 SYDVKM. The CDR3 length is 12 residues. The CDR3 region has the DNA TGTGCCAGCAGTCCTAACGACTACGAGCAGTACTTC. Amino acids: CASSPNDYEQYF. Full variable domain (rest looked up from reference TRBV28 and TRBJ2-7): DVKVTQSSRYLVKRTGEKVFLECVQDMDHENMFWYRQDPGLGLRLIYFSYDVKMKEKGDIPEGYSVSREKKERFSLILESASTNQTSMYLCASSPNDYEQYFGPGTRLTVT.

The chain is built from TRBV2 and TRBJ1-4; unclear D gene. V was shortened by 8 bases and J by 4 bases, with 17 bases between the two germline ends. CDR1 and CDR2 from the germline V gene are SNHLY and FYNNEI. This CDR3 contains 15 residues. CDR3 sequence: CASSPNSGFNEKLFF. CDR3 coding DNA: TGTGCCAGCTCCCCGAATTCCGGTTTTAATGAAAAACTGTTTTTT.

The rearrangement uses TRBV28 and TRBJ1-1; no clear D. The V gene's germline CDR1 is MDHEN and CDR2 SYDVKM. The CDR3 loop spans 11 amino acids. DNA of the CDR3: TGTGCTGTGCTAGCGAACACTGAAGCTTTCTTT. It yields the protein CAVLANTEAFF.

The chain uses TRBV2 and TRBJ1-1, with 8 bases that match TRBD1. The CDR3 is made up of 14 amino acids. V gave up 7 bases and J gave up 0 bases; unmatched junction bases: 4. CDR1 and CDR2 (germline): SNHLY, FYNNEI. The CDR3 loop reads CASNLDRVNTEAFF. DNA of the CDR3: TGTGCCAGCAACCTGGACAGGGTGAACACTGAAGCTTTCTTT.

V gene TRBV6-6 combines with J gene TRBJ2-2, with D unclear. This CDR3 is built from 10 residues. The V gene's germline CDR1 is MNHNY and CDR2 SVGAGI (reference sequence). V was clipped by 6 bases and J by 6 bases, with 2 bases between them. CDR3 protein: CASRAGELFF. CDR3 nucleotide sequence: TGTGCCAGCAGAGCCGGGGAGCTGTTTTTT.

The chain carries TRBV13 and TRBJ1-1; D is unclear. The germline CDR1 and CDR2 sequences are PRHDT and FYEKMQ (reference sequence). CDR3 length: 13 residues. V lost 6 bases, J lost 1 base, and 9 bases lay in between. The CDR3 bases are TGTGCCAGCAGAAATAGGGAGAACACTGAAGCTTTCTTT. It encodes CASRNRENTEAFF.

The genes are TRBV5-4 and TRBJ2-5; D is possibly TRBD1 (6 bases). CDR1 SGHNT and CDR2 YYREEE come from the germline V gene (reference sequence). The CDR3 is 15 amino acids. V gave up 3 bases and J gave up 3 bases, with 15 bases separating them. CDR3: CASSSRQVGKETQYF. DNA for the CDR3: TGTGCCAGCAGCTCCAGACAGGTTGGGAAAGAGACCCAGTACTTC.

The chain carries TRBV20-1 and TRBJ2-4; TRBD2 agrees at 10 bases. The CDR3 contains 11 residues. From germline, CDR1 is DFQATT and CDR2 SNEGSKA (reference sequence). After removal of 3 bases from V and 15 bases from J, the junction contained 5 bases not matched to a gene. CDR3 amino acids: CSASLGTSAYF. Here the CDR3 DNA reads TGCAGTGCTAGCCTCGGGACTAGCGCGTACTTC.

This chain uses TRBV3-1 (or the pseudogene TRBV3-2) with TRBJ2-5; 10 bases agree with TRBD1. Germline trimming cut 4 bases from V and 2 bases from J; bases unmatched to any gene: 13. Per the germline V gene, CDR1 is LGHDT and CDR2 is YNNKEL (reference sequence). CDR3 length equals 18 residues. CDR3 residues: CASSREDLGTGVQETQYF. DNA for the CDR3: TGTGCCAGCAGCCGAGAAGATCTTGGGACAGGGGTTCAAGAGACCCAGTACTTC.